This paragraph reports one T cell receptor beta chain. Its antigen is not identified. Treatment specified: about 20 received Ad26.COV2.S at low or high dose, single or two shots; about 5 received placebo; per-sample allocation not given. Specimen acquisition occurred on day 63 following the initial vaccine or placebo injection. The V gene end was trimmed by 7 bases and the J gene end by 0 bases; junction bases not matched to a gene: 4. The germline gives CDR1 SNHLY, CDR2 FYNNEI. This CDR3 region has 15 residues. The sample is drawn from a study of Ad26.COV2.S vaccination and SARS-CoV-2 variants. Overall study results and limits: Non-spike TCR breadth showed similarity between vaccine and placebo recipients.

Clones were sequenced by immunoSEQ multiplex PCR, and TCRdb holds only the in-frame ones, with some missing. This sample has roughly 300,000 clones, with 86% found just once. The source material was peripheral blood, sampled in a trial of Ad26.COV2.S vaccine versus placebo. This chain uses TRBV2 with TRBJ2-2; 8 nucleotides match TRBD1. This clonotype was obtained from a person between 18 and 60 years old who received the Ad26.COV2.S COVID-19 vaccine or a placebo. The CDR3 nucleotides read TGTGCCAGCACCGAGGACAGGGCGAACACCGGGGAGCTGTTTTTT. Residues: CASTEDRANTGELFF.